The 10 T cell receptor beta chains below all came from one sample that was sequenced in a study of blood T cell repertoires in COVID-19 (TCRdb year 2020). Receptors were amplified or captured by the immunoSEQ multiplex PCR assay. This is the immuneACCESS table as TCRdb keeps it, with only in-frame sequences that have V and J called. A part of the clones is gone; compared with another copy, unresolved V genes explain less than half, and the rest is unexplained. The sample table lists under 250,000 clones, roughly 86% of them with a count of one. The ten largest clones add up to approximately 6% of the sample. Source material: peripheral blood. These receptors were taken from an elderly woman with COVID-19, enrolled during active disease.

The chain recombines TRBV28 with TRBJ1-2, with TRBD1 as a possible D gene (5 bases). Trimming stripped 6 bases from V and 5 bases from J, with 19 bases between. CDR1 and CDR2 (germline): MDHEN, SYDVKM. The CDR3 consists of 15 residues. The CDR3 sequence is CASRESAGTPYGYTF. DNA for the CDR3: TGTGCCAGCAGAGAAAGTGCCGGGACTCCTTATGGCTACACCTTC.

A note on this clone: Other DNA variants within this sample encode the same CDR3. The chain combines TRBV15 with TRBJ2-5; tentative D call: TRBD1 (5 bases). Trimming pared 2 bases from V and 5 bases from J, leaving 6 bases between. CDR1 and CDR2 from the germline V gene are LNHNV and YYDKDF (reference sequence). The CDR3 loop spans 12 amino acids. CDR3 in DNA: TGTGCCACCAGCAGACCAGGGGAGACCCAGTACTTC. It yields the protein CATSRPGETQYF.

The chain carries TRBV2 and TRBJ2-5, with D possibly matching TRBD2 (6 bases). The germline V and J ends were trimmed by 2 bases and 1 base, with 8 bases remaining between them. The CDR3 spans 14 residues. CDR1 SNHLY and CDR2 FYNNEI come from the germline V gene. The CDR3 sequence is CASSEWGVQETQYF. The CDR3 DNA follows: TGTGCCAGCAGTGAATGGGGGGTCCAAGAGACCCAGTACTTC.

This chain connects TRBV21-1 to TRBJ1-2; TRBD1, the D gene given by the table, was not confirmed from the DNA. TRBV21-1 is a listed pseudogene. The CDR3 sequence is 15 residues long. The CDR3 region is CASSDRDRGYYGYTF. The CDR3 nucleotides read TGTGCCAGCAGCGACCGGGACAGGGGTTACTATGGCTACACCTTC.

The V gene is TRBV27, the J gene TRBJ1-6, with TRBD1 identical over 11 bases. Germline assignment: CDR1 MNHEY and CDR2 SMNVEV (reference sequence). After removal of 6 bases from V and 11 bases from J, the junction contained 9 bases not matched to a gene. CDR3 length equals 15 residues. In DNA form, the CDR3 reads TGTGCCAGCAGAAACCGGGACAGGGGGGTTGCACCCCTCCACTTT. It specifies CASRNRDRGVAPLHF.

The genes are TRBV7-9 and TRBJ2-3; a weak D match, TRBD2 (5 bases). V lost 4 bases and J 6 bases, leaving 14 bases between the germline ends. The germline V gene encodes CDR1 SEHNR and CDR2 FQNEAQ (reference sequence). CDR3 size: 14 residues. The CDR3 DNA is TGTGCCAGCAGCTCCCCTGAGGGCGGGGATACGCAGTATTTT. This gives the protein CASSSPEGGDTQYF.

The chain joins TRBV5-4 to TRBJ2-2, with 8 bases aligning to TRBD1. CDR3 length: 14 amino acids. After removal of 4 bases from V and 6 bases from J, the junction contained 5 bases not matched to a gene. Germline loops: CDR1 SGHNT, CDR2 YYREEE (reference sequence). CDR3 DNA: TGTGCCAGCAGCAGCGTACAGGGGGCCGGGGAGCTGTTTTTT. It encodes CASSSVQGAGELFF.

This chain links TRBV3-1 (or the pseudogene TRBV3-2) with TRBJ2-3, with TRBD2 matching 7 bases. This CDR3 contains 15 residues. Germline assignment: CDR1 LGHDT and CDR2 YNNKEL (reference sequence). J gave up 6 bases and V 2 bases, and 8 bases lay outside the gene matches. As DNA, the CDR3 is TGTGCCAGCAGCCAAAGGAGACTAGCCGGGGATACGCAGTATTTT. It specifies CASSQRRLAGDTQYF.

This clone was counted a few times. The CDR3: CASSPGTVFYGYTF. DNA for the CDR3: TGTGCCAGCAGCCCTGGGACAGTTTTCTATGGCTACACCTTC. This chain links TRBV2 with TRBJ1-2; 7 nucleotides line up with TRBD1. Germline trimming cut 6 bases from V and 4 bases from J; bases unmatched to any gene: 8. Per the germline V gene, CDR1 is SNHLY and CDR2 is FYNNEI. The CDR3 is 14 amino acids.

The J gene is TRBJ2-5, the V gene TRBV23-1; weak D call: TRBD1 (6 bases). Being an ORF, TRBV23-1 has a function that is uncertain. The CDR3 length is 14 residues. V was trimmed by 4 bases and J by 0 bases, leaving 9 bases between them. The CDR3 sequence is CASSRQANQETQYF. CDR3 DNA sequence: TGCGCCAGCAGTCGACAGGCAAACCAAGAGACCCAGTACTTC.